These 5 T cell receptor beta chains were all obtained from the same sample, sequenced in a study of cytomegalovirus exposure and HLA in healthy donors. The PCR had 60 Vbeta and 13 Jbeta primers. Generated by immunoSEQ multiplex PCR, the TCRdb table keeps only in-frame clones and is missing some. The sample has 50,000 or so clones; about four fifths are singletons. Specimen: PBMCs. These receptors were taken from a boy aged 10-17 years in good health and CMV-seropositive.

The rearrangement uses TRBV5-4 and TRBJ1-1, with D hard to call. CDR1 and CDR2 (germline): SGHNT, YYREEE (reference sequence). V was pared by 0 bases and J by 3 bases, with 9 bases between. The CDR3 loop spans 14 amino acids. For the CDR3, the DNA is TGTGCCAGCAGCTTGGGAGGGTTCGACACTGAAGCTTTCTTT. It specifies CASSLGGFDTEAFF.

The rearrangement links TRBV19 to TRBJ2-5, with 10 nucleotides matching TRBD1. The J call may be wrong; the DNA end is better matched by TRBJ2-7. CDR1 and CDR2 from the germline V gene are LNHDA and SQIVND (reference sequence). The CDR3 runs to 16 residues. The CDR3 spells CASSIDGTGDRYEQYF. The CDR3 DNA sequence: TGTGCCAGTAGTATAGATGGGACAGGGGATCGGTACGAGCAGTACTTC.

V gene TRBV19 combines with J gene TRBJ2-6; D gene ambiguous. Trimming removed 6 bases at V and 2 bases at J, with 5 bases between. Germline-derived CDR1 and CDR2 are LNHDA and SQIVND (reference sequence). The CDR3 is 13 residues long. The CDR3 is CASSITGANVLTF. The CDR3 region has the DNA TGTGCCAGTAGCATCACTGGGGCCAACGTCCTGACTTTC.

This sequence joins TRBV10-1 and TRBJ2-5; D is possibly TRBD1 (7 bases). V shed 8 bases and J shed 5 bases, with 18 bases lying between them. CDR3 length: 14 residues. Germline V gene data show CDR1 as WNHNN and CDR2 as SYGVQD (reference sequence). CDR3 sequence (DNA): TGCGCCAGCTCCCCAGGGGGGAAACGGGAGACCCAGTACTTC. As protein: CASSPGGKRETQYF.

The chain joins TRBV5-1 to TRBJ2-3, with D unclear. CDR3 length equals 17 residues. The germline V gene encodes CDR1 SGHRS and CDR2 YFSETQ. Trimming took 4 bases from V and 1 from J, leaving 19 bases between them. The CDR3 region is CASSPLGYQVGTDTQYF. The CDR3 DNA reads TGCGCCAGCAGCCCGTTGGGTTATCAGGTTGGCACAGATACGCAGTATTTT.